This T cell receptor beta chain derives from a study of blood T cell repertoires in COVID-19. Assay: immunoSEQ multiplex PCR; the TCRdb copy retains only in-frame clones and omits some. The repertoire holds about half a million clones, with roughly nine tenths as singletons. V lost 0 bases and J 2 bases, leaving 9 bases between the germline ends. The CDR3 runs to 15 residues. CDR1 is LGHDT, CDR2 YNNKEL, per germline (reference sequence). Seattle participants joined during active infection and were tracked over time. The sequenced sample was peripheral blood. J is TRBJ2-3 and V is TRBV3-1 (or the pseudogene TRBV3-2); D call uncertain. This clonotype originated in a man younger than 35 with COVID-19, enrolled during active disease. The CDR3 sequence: CASSQEAGFTDTQYF. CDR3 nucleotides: TGTGCCAGCAGCCAAGAAGCCGGGTTCACAGATACGCAGTATTTT.